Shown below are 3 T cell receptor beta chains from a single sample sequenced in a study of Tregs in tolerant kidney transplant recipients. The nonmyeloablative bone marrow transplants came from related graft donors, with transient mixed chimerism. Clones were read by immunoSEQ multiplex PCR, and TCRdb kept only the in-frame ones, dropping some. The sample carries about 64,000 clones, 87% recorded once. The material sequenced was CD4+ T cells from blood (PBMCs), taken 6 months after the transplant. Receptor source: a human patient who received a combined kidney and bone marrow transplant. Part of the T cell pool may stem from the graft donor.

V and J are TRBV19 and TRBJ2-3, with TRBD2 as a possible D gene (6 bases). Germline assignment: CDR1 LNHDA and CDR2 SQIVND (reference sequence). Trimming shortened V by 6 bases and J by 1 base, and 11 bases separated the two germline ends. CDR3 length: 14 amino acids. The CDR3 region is CASRSREGTDTQYF. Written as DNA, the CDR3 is TGTGCCAGTAGAAGCAGGGAGGGCACAGATACGCAGTATTTT.

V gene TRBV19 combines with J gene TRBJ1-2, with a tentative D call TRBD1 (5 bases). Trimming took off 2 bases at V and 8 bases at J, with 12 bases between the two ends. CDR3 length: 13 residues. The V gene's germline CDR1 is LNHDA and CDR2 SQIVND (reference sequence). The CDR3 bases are TGTGCCAGTAGTATACGGGGGAATCGGGGCTACACCTTC. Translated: CASSIRGNRGYTF.

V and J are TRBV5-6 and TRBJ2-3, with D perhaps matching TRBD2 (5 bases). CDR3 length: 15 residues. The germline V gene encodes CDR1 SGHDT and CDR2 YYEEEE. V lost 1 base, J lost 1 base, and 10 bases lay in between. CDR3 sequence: CASSLPGRGTDTQYF. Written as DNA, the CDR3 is TGTGCCAGCAGCTTGCCCGGGCGGGGCACAGATACGCAGTATTTT. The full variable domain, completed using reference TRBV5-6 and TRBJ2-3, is DAGVTQSPTHLIKTRGQQVTLRCSPKSGHDTVSWYQQALGQGPQFIFQYYEEEERQRGNFPDRFSGHQFPNYSSELNVNALLLGDSALYLCASSLPGRGTDTQYFGPGTRLTVL.